The text below deals with one T cell receptor (beta chain). Its antigen is not known. These data originate in a study of TIL therapy for anti-PD-1-resistant metastatic lung cancer. In the study overall: By whole-exome sequencing, median non-synonymous tumor mutation burden was roughly 1.6 mutations per megabase. Regarding the study as a whole: Many TIL product clones were absent from baseline tumor, suggesting clonal contraction. TIL cultures after expansion showed higher clonality and lower diversity than baseline tumor (median about 5.6% vs 31%).

The time point was: pre-treatment sample, taken before nivolumab and TIL therapy. Most excised metastases sampled were pleural nodules or supraclavicular lymph nodes. The CDR3 is 12 amino acids. Germline CDR1 ENHRY, CDR2 SYGVKD. J was trimmed by 3 bases and V by 7 bases; bases with no gene match: 2. Sequencing used immunoSEQ v3. TCRdb's table, derived via immunoSEQ multiplex PCR, lists solely in-frame clones and lacks some. The repertoire includes 95,000 or so clones, about two thirds of them detected once, and 9.5% to 13% sits in the top ten. The clonotype comes from a person aged 25-79 years with non-small cell lung cancer. This specimen was tumor tissue, taken at baseline. The J gene is TRBJ1-1, the V gene TRBV10-3; 7 bases fit TRBD1. The CDR3 sequence is CAINTGDTEAFF. Written as DNA, the CDR3 is TGTGCCATCAATACAGGGGACACTGAAGCTTTCTTT.